A selection of T cell receptor beta chains follows, all from one sample in a study of cytotoxic CD8 clonotypes in ibrutinib-treated CLL. TCRdb's table, derived via immunoSEQ multiplex PCR, lists solely in-frame clones and lacks some. The repertoire holds about 72,000 clones, with about 84% as singletons. The sample here was PBMCs, taken at disease progression, from a patient treated with ibrutinib. These receptors came from a human donor with chronic lymphocytic leukemia. Each CDR3 is given with its conserved first and last residue. The D gene is left open where the match is weak. The size entry is marked missing in some rows and otherwise reads once, few, many or a size class.

D gene: NA; V gene: TRBV5-1; J gene: TRBJ2-3; clone size: NA; CDR3 DNA: TGCGCCAGCAGCTTGGGGACTAGCACAGATACGCAGTATTTT; CDR3 protein: CASSLGTSTDTQYF
D gene: NA; V gene: TRBV18; J gene: TRBJ2-1; clone size: NA; CDR3 DNA: TGTGCCAGCTCACCAGGGGGCTACAATGAGCAGTTCTTC; CDR3 protein: CASSPGGYNEQFF
D gene: NA; V gene: TRBV6-5; J gene: TRBJ2-7; clone size: NA; CDR3 DNA: TGTGCCAGCAGTACAGTACTCTACGAGCAGTACTTC; CDR3 protein: CASSTVLYEQYF
D gene: NA; V gene: TRBV19; J gene: TRBJ2-1; clone size: once; CDR3 DNA: TGTGCCAGTAGTATTCGGCAGGACGGCAATGAGCAGTTCTTC; CDR3 protein: CASSIRQDGNEQFF
D gene: NA; V gene: TRBV29-1; J gene: TRBJ2-7; clone size: NA; CDR3 DNA: TGCAGCGTTGCGCCATACGGACTCATTAACGAGCAGTACTTC; CDR3 protein: CSVAPYGLINEQYF
D gene: NA; V gene: TRBV2; J gene: TRBJ2-7; clone size: NA; CDR3 DNA: TGTGCCAGCAGTGAAGCACTGAACAGGGTCGGCGGGACCTACGAGCAGTACTTC; CDR3 protein: CASSEALNRVGGTYEQYF
D gene: NA; V gene: TRBV7-8; J gene: TRBJ1-5; clone size: NA; CDR3 DNA: TGTGCCAGCAGCTCGGGCCCAGACTTGCCCCAGCATTTT; CDR3 protein: CASSSGPDLPQHF
D gene: TRBD2; V gene: TRBV5-4; J gene: TRBJ2-1; clone size: NA; CDR3 DNA: TGTGCCAGCAGCGGCAGATCGACTAGCGGGGAACTCTACAATGAGCAGTTCTTC; CDR3 protein: CASSGRSTSGELYNEQFF
D gene: TRBD1; V gene: TRBV2; J gene: TRBJ1-2; clone size: few; CDR3 DNA: TGTGCCAGCAGTCCACAGGGGACCGGCTATGGCTACACCTTC; CDR3 protein: CASSPQGTGYGYTF
D gene: NA; V gene: TRBV29-1; J gene: TRBJ1-1; clone size: few; CDR3 DNA: TGCAGCGTTGAAGATCGGTGGGATCAGACTGAAGCTTTCTTT; CDR3 protein: CSVEDRWDQTEAFF
D gene: NA; V gene: TRBV12-5; J gene: TRBJ1-4; clone size: few; CDR3 DNA: TGTGCTAGTGGTTTGTTCACGGGGGTGACTAATGAAAAACTGTTTTTT; CDR3 protein: CASGLFTGVTNEKLFF
D gene: NA; V gene: TRBV10-1; J gene: TRBJ2-1; clone size: once; CDR3 DNA: TGCGCCAGCAGTGCGAACGGCATCCCCTTCTCCTACAATGAGCAGTTCTTC; CDR3 protein: CASSANGIPFSYNEQFF
D gene: NA; V gene: TRBV28; J gene: TRBJ2-2; clone size: once; CDR3 DNA: TGTGCCAGCAGTTTCCCCGGGGAGCTGTTTTTT; CDR3 protein: CASSFPGELFF
D gene: TRBD2; V gene: TRBV18; J gene: TRBJ2-3; clone size: NA; CDR3 DNA: TGTGCCAGCTCACCCCAGGGACTAGCCAGCACAGATACGCAGTATTTT; CDR3 protein: CASSPQGLASTDTQYF
D gene: NA; V gene: TRBV9; J gene: TRBJ2-7; clone size: NA; CDR3 DNA: TGTGCCAGCAGCCCAAGACTTAGAGGCGAGCAGTACTTC; CDR3 protein: CASSPRLRGEQYF
D gene: NA; V gene: TRBV11-2; J gene: TRBJ2-7; clone size: NA; CDR3 DNA: TGTGCCAGCAGCCCGGGGGGCTTGATCTACGAGCAGTACTTC; CDR3 protein: CASSPGGLIYEQYF
D gene: NA; V gene: TRBV5-1; J gene: TRBJ1-1; clone size: NA; CDR3 DNA: TGCGCCAGCAGCTTGGAAGGCGGCCACACTGAAGCTTTCTTT; CDR3 protein: CASSLEGGHTEAFF
D gene: NA; V gene: TRBV20-1; J gene: TRBJ1-2; clone size: few; CDR3 DNA: TGCAGTGCGTTCAGGGTCGGCTACACCTTC; CDR3 protein: CSAFRVGYTF
D gene: NA; V gene: TRBV28; J gene: TRBJ1-3; clone size: few; CDR3 DNA: TGTGCCAGTCTTGGGTCTGGAAACACCATATATTTT; CDR3 protein: CASLGSGNTIYF
D gene: TRBD1; V gene: TRBV19; J gene: TRBJ1-6; clone size: NA; CDR3 DNA: TGTGCCAGTACCCCTTGGGACAGGGTGAATTCACCCCTCCACTTT; CDR3 protein: CASTPWDRVNSPLHF
D gene: NA; V gene: TRBV30; J gene: TRBJ2-5; clone size: NA; CDR3 DNA: TGTGCCGCGTCAGGGATAGGGACCCAGTACTTC; CDR3 protein: CAASGIGTQYF
D gene: TRBD2; V gene: TRBV30; J gene: TRBJ2-3; clone size: NA; CDR3 DNA: TGTGCCTGGTCGAGACTAGCGGGAGCCGTAGATACGCAGTATTTT; CDR3 protein: CAWSRLAGAVDTQYF
D gene: NA; V gene: TRBV5-1; J gene: TRBJ2-2; clone size: NA; CDR3 DNA: TGCGCCAGCAGCTTGGACGGCAGAAACACCGGGGAGCTGTTTTTT; CDR3 protein: CASSLDGRNTGELFF
D gene: NA; V gene: TRBV30; J gene: TRBJ1-5; clone size: NA; CDR3 DNA: TGTGCCTGGAGTGTAGGCGGCAATCAGCCCCAGCATTTT; CDR3 protein: CAWSVGGNQPQHF
D gene: TRBD1; V gene: TRBV7-6; J gene: TRBJ2-5; clone size: NA; CDR3 DNA: TGTGCCAGCAGCCTAGGACAGGGCAAAGAGACCCAGTACTTC; CDR3 protein: CASSLGQGKETQYF
D gene: NA; V gene: TRBV28; J gene: TRBJ1-1; clone size: NA; CDR3 DNA: TGTGCCAGCAGTGAAACAGTGAACACTGAAGCTTTCTTT; CDR3 protein: CASSETVNTEAFF
D gene: TRBD2; V gene: TRBV28; J gene: TRBJ2-7; clone size: NA; CDR3 DNA: TGTGCCAGCAGCTCCCCCGGGGGGACCTACGAGCAGTACTTC; CDR3 protein: CASSSPGGTYEQYF
D gene: TRBD2; V gene: TRBV7-8; J gene: TRBJ2-2; clone size: NA; CDR3 DNA: TGTGCCAGCAGCTTACTAGCGGGGCTATCGAACACCGGGGAGCTGTTTTTT; CDR3 protein: CASSLLAGLSNTGELFF
D gene: NA; V gene: TRBV5-6; J gene: TRBJ2-7; clone size: NA; CDR3 DNA: TGTGCCAGCAGCTTGGTGAGAGGGGCCTACGAGCAGTACTTC; CDR3 protein: CASSLVRGAYEQYF
D gene: NA; V gene: TRBV6-5; J gene: TRBJ2-7; clone size: NA; CDR3 DNA: TGTGCCAGCAGTTACTCGGGACTTGGCTACGAGCAGTACTTC; CDR3 protein: CASSYSGLGYEQYF
D gene: TRBD1; V gene: TRBV7-3; J gene: TRBJ2-1; clone size: NA; CDR3 DNA: TGTGCCAGCAGCTTAACGGATGGGGGGACAGGGAAGCAGTTCTTC; CDR3 protein: CASSLTDGGTGKQFF
D gene: TRBD2; V gene: TRBV18; J gene: TRBJ2-3; clone size: once; CDR3 DNA: TGTGCCAGCTCACCAGGCGGGGGGGCCGTCACAGATACGCAGTATTTT; CDR3 protein: CASSPGGGAVTDTQYF
D gene: TRBD1; V gene: TRBV25-1; J gene: TRBJ1-5; clone size: NA; CDR3 DNA: TGTGCCAGCAGGCAAGCAGGGGGAGATCAGCCCCAGCATTTT; CDR3 protein: CASRQAGGDQPQHF
D gene: TRBD1; V gene: TRBV14; J gene: TRBJ1-5; clone size: NA; CDR3 DNA: TGTGCCAGCAGCCCGACAGGGGGCATTAGAAATCAGCCCCAGCATTTT; CDR3 protein: CASSPTGGIRNQPQHF
D gene: TRBD1; V gene: TRBV6-1; J gene: TRBJ1-1; clone size: NA; CDR3 DNA: TGTGCCAGCAGTCGTGGACAGGAGAACACTGAAGCTTTCTTT; CDR3 protein: CASSRGQENTEAFF
D gene: NA; V gene: TRBV25-1; J gene: TRBJ1-1; clone size: NA; CDR3 DNA: TGTGCCAGCAGTGATTTAGCCAAGAACACTGAAGCTTTCTTT; CDR3 protein: CASSDLAKNTEAFF
D gene: NA; V gene: TRBV4-2; J gene: TRBJ1-3; clone size: NA; CDR3 DNA: TGTGCCAGCAGCCAAGCTTCAAACACATGGGTGGGAAGGAAATTTGGAAACACCATATATTTT; CDR3 protein: CASSQASNTWVGRKFGNTIYF
D gene: NA; V gene: TRBV25-1; J gene: TRBJ2-5; clone size: NA; CDR3 DNA: TGTGCCAGCAGTGAGGGGAGTTTGCGCCAAGAGACCCAGTACTTC; CDR3 protein: CASSEGSLRQETQYF
D gene: TRBD1; V gene: TRBV30; J gene: TRBJ1-2; clone size: NA; CDR3 DNA: TGTGCCTGGAGCCGGGACAGGTGGGACTATGGCTACACCTTC; CDR3 protein: CAWSRDRWDYGYTF
D gene: NA; V gene: TRBV15; J gene: TRBJ1-3; clone size: NA; CDR3 DNA: TGTGCCACCAGCAGAGATCCGGTTGGAAACACCATATATTTT; CDR3 protein: CATSRDPVGNTIYF
D gene: NA; V gene: TRBV9; J gene: TRBJ1-1; clone size: once; CDR3 DNA: TGTGCCAGCAGCGTAACACAGCTGAACACTGAAGCTTTCTTT; CDR3 protein: CASSVTQLNTEAFF
D gene: NA; V gene: TRBV7-8; J gene: TRBJ1-2; clone size: NA; CDR3 DNA: TGTGCCAGCAGCTTAATGTCGGGGGCGCGGGGCTACACCTTC; CDR3 protein: CASSLMSGARGYTF
D gene: NA; V gene: TRBV7-2; J gene: TRBJ1-1; clone size: NA; CDR3 DNA: TGTGCCAGCAGCTTAGTGGGGTACACTGAAGCTTTCTTT; CDR3 protein: CASSLVGYTEAFF
D gene: NA; V gene: TRBV19; J gene: TRBJ1-5; clone size: few; CDR3 DNA: TGTGCCAGTAGTATAGCTGCACGCCAAAATCAGCCCCAGCATTTT; CDR3 protein: CASSIAARQNQPQHF
D gene: NA; V gene: TRBV7-9; J gene: TRBJ1-1; clone size: few; CDR3 DNA: TGTGCCAGCAGCGCCGCAGCGGGGGCCGAAGCTTTCTTT; CDR3 protein: CASSAAAGAEAFF
D gene: NA; V gene: TRBV12-2; J gene: TRBJ1-4; clone size: NA; CDR3 DNA: TGTGCAAGTTCCACCAATGAGAATGAAAAACTGTTTTTT; CDR3 protein: CASSTNENEKLFF
D gene: NA; V gene: TRBV7-9; J gene: TRBJ1-2; clone size: NA; CDR3 DNA: TGTGCCAGCAGCTTAGCGGGGACTGGTAACTATGGCTACACCTTC; CDR3 protein: CASSLAGTGNYGYTF
D gene: TRBD2; V gene: TRBV28; J gene: TRBJ2-7; clone size: NA; CDR3 DNA: TGTGCCAGCAGTCCGGGGACTAGCGGGTACGAGCAGTACTTC; CDR3 protein: CASSPGTSGYEQYF
D gene: NA; V gene: TRBV7-8; J gene: TRBJ1-1; clone size: NA; CDR3 DNA: TGTGCCAGCAGCAAGAACAGGGAGGACACTGAAGCTTTCTTT; CDR3 protein: CASSKNREDTEAFF
D gene: TRBD2; V gene: TRBV9; J gene: TRBJ2-3; clone size: many; CDR3 DNA: TGTGCCAGCAGCGTAGTTCCTAGCGGGAGAGGCGCAGATACGCAGTATTTT; CDR3 protein: CASSVVPSGRGADTQYF
D gene: NA; V gene: TRBV19; J gene: TRBJ1-5; clone size: NA; CDR3 DNA: TGTGCCAGTAGTATCCGACACGGCGGCAGGGGAGAATCAGGGCCCCAGCATTTT; CDR3 protein: CASSIRHGGRGESGPQHF
D gene: NA; V gene: TRBV9; J gene: TRBJ2-1; clone size: NA; CDR3 DNA: TGTGCCAGCAGCAAGGAATGGGTATCCTACAATGAGCAGTTCTTC; CDR3 protein: CASSKEWVSYNEQFF
D gene: NA; V gene: TRBV29-1; J gene: TRBJ2-7; clone size: NA; CDR3 DNA: TGCAGCGTTAGTAAAGGTTCCTACGAGCAGTACTTC; CDR3 protein: CSVSKGSYEQYF